This T cell receptor beta chain was sequenced for a study of blood T cell repertoires in COVID-19. On the study more broadly: Sites in the United States, Italy and Spain provided acute and convalescent COVID-19 samples. Sources were T cells, B-cell-depleted T cells, or PBMCs; the material itself was cDNA or gDNA.

From germline, CDR1 is MNHEY and CDR2 SMNVEV (reference sequence). Trimming at V came to 4 bases and at J to 0 bases, leaving 11 bases not matched to a gene. The CDR3 is 20 amino acids. Authors' methods: Reference gene primer amplification yielded estimated nucleated cell counts. Libraries were prepared by immunoSEQ multiplex PCR; TCRdb keeps only in-frame clonotypes and omits some of them. Clonal size and the V and J genes are those of that table, whereas D and trimming came from the DNA. This sample yields 90,000 to 120,000 clones, of which about four fifths are seen a single time; about 4.2% belongs to the top ten.

The chain employs TRBV27 and TRBJ2-1, with TRBD2 matching 14 bases. This TCR was recovered from a human donor in a cohort sampled during active COVID-19. What was sequenced was peripheral blood. The CDR3 DNA sequence: TGTGCCAGCAGTTCCCGACTAGCGGGAGGGTTTCAGAGCTCCTACAATGAGCAGTTCTTC. Its translation: CASSSRLAGGFQSSYNEQFF.